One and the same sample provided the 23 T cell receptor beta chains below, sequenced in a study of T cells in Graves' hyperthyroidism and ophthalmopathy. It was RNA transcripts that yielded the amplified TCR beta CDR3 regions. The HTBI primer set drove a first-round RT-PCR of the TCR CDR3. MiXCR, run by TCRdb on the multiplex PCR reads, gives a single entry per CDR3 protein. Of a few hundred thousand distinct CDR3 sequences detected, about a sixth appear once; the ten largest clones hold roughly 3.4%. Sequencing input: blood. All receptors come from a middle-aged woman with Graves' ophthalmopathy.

Here the CDR3 DNA reads TGTGCCAGCAGCTTAAGGAACAGGGATTTAACAGATACGCAGTATTTT. It encodes CASSLRNRDLTDTQYF. The chain is built from TRBV7-9 and TRBJ2-3, with a weak D call TRBD1 (6 bases). The CDR3 length is 16 residues. Germline V lookup: CDR1 SEHNR, CDR2 FQNEAQ (reference sequence). Trimming cost V 2 bases and J 3 bases, with 15 bases left between them.

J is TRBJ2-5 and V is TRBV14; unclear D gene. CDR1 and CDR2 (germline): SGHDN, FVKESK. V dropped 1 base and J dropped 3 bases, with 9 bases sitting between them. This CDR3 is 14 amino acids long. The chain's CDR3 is CASSQGQVKETQYF. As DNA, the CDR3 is TGTGCCAGCAGCCAAGGGCAGGTTAAAGAGACCCAGTACTTC.

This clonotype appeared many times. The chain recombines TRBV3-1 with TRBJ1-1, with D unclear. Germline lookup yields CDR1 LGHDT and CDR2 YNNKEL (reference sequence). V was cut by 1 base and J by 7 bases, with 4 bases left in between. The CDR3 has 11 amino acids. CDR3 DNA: TGTGCCAGCAGCCAAGTCGGTGAAGCTTTCTTT. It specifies CASSQVGEAFF. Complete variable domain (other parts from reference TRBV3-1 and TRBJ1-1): DTAVSQTPKYLVTQMGNDKSIKCEQNLGHDTMYWYKQDSKKFLKIMFSYNNKELIINETVPNRFSPKSPDKAHLNLHINSLELGDSAVYFCASSQVGEAFFGQGTRLTVV.

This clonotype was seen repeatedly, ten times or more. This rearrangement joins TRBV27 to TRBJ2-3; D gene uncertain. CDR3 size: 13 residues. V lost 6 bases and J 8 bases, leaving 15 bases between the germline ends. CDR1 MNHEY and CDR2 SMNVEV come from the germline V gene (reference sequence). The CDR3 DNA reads TGTGCCAGCAGCCAGGAGAGAAGGACTACGCAGTATTTT. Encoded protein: CASSQERRTTQYF.

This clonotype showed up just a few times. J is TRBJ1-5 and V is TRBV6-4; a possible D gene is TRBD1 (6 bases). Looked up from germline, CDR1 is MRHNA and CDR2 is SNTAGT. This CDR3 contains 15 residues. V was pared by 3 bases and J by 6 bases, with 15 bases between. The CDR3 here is CASSERGLMSQPQHF. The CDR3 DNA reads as TGTGCCAGCAGTGAACGGGGGCTAATGAGTCAGCCCCAGCATTTT.

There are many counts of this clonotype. DNA of the CDR3: TGTGCCAGCAGAAGGACAGGGACCGGGCGAGCGGGAGGGCGCTACGAGCAGTACTTC. Translation gives CASRRTGTGRAGGRYEQYF. The V gene is TRBV28, the J gene TRBJ2-7; 10 positions match TRBD2. CDR1 MDHEN and CDR2 SYDVKM come from the germline V gene. The CDR3 totals 19 residues. With 6 bases clipped from V and 3 bases from J, the junction kept 20 bases outside the gene matches.

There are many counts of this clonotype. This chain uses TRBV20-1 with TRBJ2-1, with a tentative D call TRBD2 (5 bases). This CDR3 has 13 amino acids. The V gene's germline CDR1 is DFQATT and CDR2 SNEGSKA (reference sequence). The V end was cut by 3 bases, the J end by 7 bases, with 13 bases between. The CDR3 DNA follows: TGCAGTGCTAGGGACTCCTACGTTAATGAGCAGTTCTTC. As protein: CSARDSYVNEQFF.

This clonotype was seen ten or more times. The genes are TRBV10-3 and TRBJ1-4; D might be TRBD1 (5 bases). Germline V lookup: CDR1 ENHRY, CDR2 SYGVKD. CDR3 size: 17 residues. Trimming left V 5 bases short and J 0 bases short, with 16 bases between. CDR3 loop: CAISRSGHLATNEKLFF. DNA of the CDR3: TGTGCCATCAGTCGCTCCGGACACCTTGCAACTAATGAAAAACTGTTTTTT.

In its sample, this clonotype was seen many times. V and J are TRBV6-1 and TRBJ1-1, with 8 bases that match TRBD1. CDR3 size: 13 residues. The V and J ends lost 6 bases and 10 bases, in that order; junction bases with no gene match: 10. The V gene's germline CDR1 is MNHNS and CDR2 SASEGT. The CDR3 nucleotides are TGTGCCAGCAGGACGACGGACAGGGAGGTAGCTTTCTTT. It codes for CASRTTDREVAFF.

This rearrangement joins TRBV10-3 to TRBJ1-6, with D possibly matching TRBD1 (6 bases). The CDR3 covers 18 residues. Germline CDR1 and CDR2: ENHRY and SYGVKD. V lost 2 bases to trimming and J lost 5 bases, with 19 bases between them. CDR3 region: CAISEGPVRGADNSPLHF. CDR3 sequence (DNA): TGTGCCATCAGTGAGGGCCCCGTCCGGGGGGCTGATAATTCACCCCTCCACTTT.

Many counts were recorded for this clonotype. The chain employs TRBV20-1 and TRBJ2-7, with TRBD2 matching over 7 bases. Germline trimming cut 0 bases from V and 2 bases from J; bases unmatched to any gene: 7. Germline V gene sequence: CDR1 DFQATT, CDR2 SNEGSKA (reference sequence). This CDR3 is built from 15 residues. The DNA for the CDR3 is TGCAGTGCTAGAGATCGAACTAGCGCTACCTACGAGCAGTACTTC. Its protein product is CSARDRTSATYEQYF.

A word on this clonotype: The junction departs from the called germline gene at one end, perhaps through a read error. CDR3 sequence (DNA): TGTGCCGGCAGGCCCATCATGGGGTCCTACGAGCAGTACTTC. Protein product: CAGRPIMGSYEQYF. The chain couples TRBV6-2 or TRBV6-3 to TRBJ2-7; D call uncertain. Germline-derived CDR1 and CDR2 are MNHEY and SVGEGT. This CDR3 has 14 amino acids.

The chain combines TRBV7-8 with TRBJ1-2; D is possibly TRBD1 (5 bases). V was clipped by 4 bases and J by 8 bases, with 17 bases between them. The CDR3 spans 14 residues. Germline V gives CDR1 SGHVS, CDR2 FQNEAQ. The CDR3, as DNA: TGTGCCAGCAGCTCCAGTATGGGGGTGTCCGGCTACACCTTC. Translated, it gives CASSSSMGVSGYTF.

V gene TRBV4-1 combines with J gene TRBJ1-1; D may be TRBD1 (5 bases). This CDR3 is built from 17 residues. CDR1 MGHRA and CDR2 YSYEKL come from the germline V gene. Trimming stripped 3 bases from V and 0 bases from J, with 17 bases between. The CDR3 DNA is TGCGCCAGCAGCCACGTCGTGGGGGGGGGTATGAACACTGAAGCTTTCTTT. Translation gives CASSHVVGGGMNTEAFF.

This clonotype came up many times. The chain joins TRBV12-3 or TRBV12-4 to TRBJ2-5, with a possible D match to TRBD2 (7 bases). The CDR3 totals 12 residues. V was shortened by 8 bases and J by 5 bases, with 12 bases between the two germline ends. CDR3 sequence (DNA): TGTGCCAGCGGGGGGGCCTTTGAGACCCAGTACTTC. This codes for CASGGAFETQYF.

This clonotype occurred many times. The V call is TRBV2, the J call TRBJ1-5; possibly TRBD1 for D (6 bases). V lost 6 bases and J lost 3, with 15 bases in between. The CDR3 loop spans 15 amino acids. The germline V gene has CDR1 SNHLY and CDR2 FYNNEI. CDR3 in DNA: TGTGCCAGCAGCTCGAGGGGGGACCCCAATCAGCCCCAGCATTTT. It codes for CASSSRGDPNQPQHF.

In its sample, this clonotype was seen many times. CDR3 sequence reads: CASSQLGGDTEAFF. The CDR3 nucleotides read TGTGCCAGCAGCCAATTGGGGGGGGACACTGAAGCTTTCTTT. The chain has TRBV16 and TRBJ1-1; perhaps TRBD1 as D (5 bases). CDR1 and CDR2 (germline): KGHSY, FQNENV. V dropped 1 base and J dropped 3 bases, with 9 bases sitting between them. There are 14 residues in the CDR3.

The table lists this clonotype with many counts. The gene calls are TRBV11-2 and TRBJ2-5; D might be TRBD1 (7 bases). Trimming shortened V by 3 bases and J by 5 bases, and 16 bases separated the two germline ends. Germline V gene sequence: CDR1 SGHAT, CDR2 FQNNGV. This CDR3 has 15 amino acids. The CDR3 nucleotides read TGTGCCAGCAGCTTCGTCCAGGGGGGCCAGGAGACCCAGTACTTC. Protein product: CASSFVQGGQETQYF.

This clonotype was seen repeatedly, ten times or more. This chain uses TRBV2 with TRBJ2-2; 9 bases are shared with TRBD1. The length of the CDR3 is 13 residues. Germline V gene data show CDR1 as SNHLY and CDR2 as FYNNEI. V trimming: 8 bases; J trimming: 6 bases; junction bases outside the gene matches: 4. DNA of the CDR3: TGTGCCAGCGACCGACAGGGGGCCGGGGAGCTGTTTTTT. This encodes CASDRQGAGELFF.

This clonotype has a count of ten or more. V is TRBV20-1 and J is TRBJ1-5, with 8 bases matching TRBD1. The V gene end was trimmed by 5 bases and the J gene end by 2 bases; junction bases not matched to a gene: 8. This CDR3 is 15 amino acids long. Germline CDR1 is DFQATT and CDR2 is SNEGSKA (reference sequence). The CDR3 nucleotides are TGCAGTGCTGTTCAGGGGGCGAGAGGCAATCAGCCCCAGCATTTT. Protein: CSAVQGARGNQPQHF.

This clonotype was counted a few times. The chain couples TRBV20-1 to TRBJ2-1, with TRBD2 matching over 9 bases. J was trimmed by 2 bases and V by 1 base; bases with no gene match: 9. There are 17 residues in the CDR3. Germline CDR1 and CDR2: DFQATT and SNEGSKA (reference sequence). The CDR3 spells CSARVVGAGGPYNEQFF. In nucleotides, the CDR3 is TGCAGTGCTAGAGTTGTAGGAGCGGGAGGACCCTACAATGAGCAGTTCTTC.

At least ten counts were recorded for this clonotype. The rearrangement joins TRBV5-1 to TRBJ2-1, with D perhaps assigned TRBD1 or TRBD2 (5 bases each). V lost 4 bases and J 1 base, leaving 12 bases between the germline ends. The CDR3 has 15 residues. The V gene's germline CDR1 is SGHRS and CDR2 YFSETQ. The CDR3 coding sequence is TGCGCCAGCAGCGGAACGGGGCTATCCTACAATGAGCAGTTCTTC. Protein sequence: CASSGTGLSYNEQFF.

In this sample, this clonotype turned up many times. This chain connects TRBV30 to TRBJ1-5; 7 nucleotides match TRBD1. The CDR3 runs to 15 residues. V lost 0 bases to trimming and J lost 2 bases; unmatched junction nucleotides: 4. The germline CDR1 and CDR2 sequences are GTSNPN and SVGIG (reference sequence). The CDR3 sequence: CAWSVGQWGNQPQHF. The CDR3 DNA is TGTGCCTGGAGTGTGGGACAGTGGGGCAATCAGCCCCAGCATTTT. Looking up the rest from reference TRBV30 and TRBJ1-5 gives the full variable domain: SQTIHQWPATLVQPVGSPLSLECTVEGTSNPNLYWYRQAAGRGLQLLFYSVGIGQISSEVPQNLSASRPQDRQFILSSKKLLLSDSGFYLCAWSVGQWGNQPQHFGDGTRLSIL.